This T cell receptor beta chain was found in a study of blood T cell repertoires in COVID-19. On the study more broadly: Specimens from acute and convalescent COVID-19 originated in the United States, Italy and Spain. Nucleic acid was either cDNA or gDNA, and it came from T cells, B-cell-depleted T cells, or PBMCs.

Original analysis: Estimation of nucleated cell counts relied on the amplification of reference gene primers. Here immunoSEQ multiplex PCR was the method, and the copy in TCRdb shows in-frame clones only, minus some. V, J and clone size are those of that table, while D and trimming were read from the DNA. The repertoire includes fewer than 110,000 clones, roughly nine tenths of them detected once, and roughly 4.6% sits in the top ten. This CDR3 is 18 amino acids long. J lost 3 bases, V lost 1 base, and 13 bases had no gene match. CDR1 is SGDLS, CDR2 YYNGEE, per germline. This receptor was identified in a man aged 40-55 years with active or convalescent COVID-19. The chain is built from TRBV9 and TRBJ1-5; the match to TRBD1 covers 7 bases. The specimen sequenced was peripheral blood. The CDR3 reads CASSVRRGTVHDNQPQHF. The CDR3 DNA reads TGTGCCAGCAGCGTACGCCGCGGGACAGTCCATGACAATCAGCCCCAGCATTTT.